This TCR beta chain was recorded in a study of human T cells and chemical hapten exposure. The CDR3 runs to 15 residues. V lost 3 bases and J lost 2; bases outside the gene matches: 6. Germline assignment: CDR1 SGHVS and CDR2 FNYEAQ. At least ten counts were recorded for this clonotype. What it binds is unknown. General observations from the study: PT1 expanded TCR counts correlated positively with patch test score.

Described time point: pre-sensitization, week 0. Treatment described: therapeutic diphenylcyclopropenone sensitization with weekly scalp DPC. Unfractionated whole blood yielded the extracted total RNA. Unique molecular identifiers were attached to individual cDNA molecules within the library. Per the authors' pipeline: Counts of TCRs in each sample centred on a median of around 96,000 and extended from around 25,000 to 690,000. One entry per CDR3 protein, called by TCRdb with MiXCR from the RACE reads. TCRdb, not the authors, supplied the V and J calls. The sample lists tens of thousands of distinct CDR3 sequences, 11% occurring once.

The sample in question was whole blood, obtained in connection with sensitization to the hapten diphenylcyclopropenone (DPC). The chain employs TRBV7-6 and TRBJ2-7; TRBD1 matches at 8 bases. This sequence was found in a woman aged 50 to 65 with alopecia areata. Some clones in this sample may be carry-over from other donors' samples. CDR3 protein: CASSFGTGLTYEQYF. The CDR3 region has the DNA TGTGCCAGCAGCTTTGGGACAGGCCTAACCTACGAGCAGTACTTC.